Included here is one TCR beta chain sequence, with context. Its antigen is not identified. A multiplex PCR was run with 60 Vbeta primers and 13 Jbeta primers. Repertoires were generated with immunoSEQ multiplex PCR, while TCRdb's copy carries only in-frame clones and drops some. The table shows 100,000 to 150,000 clones, with 75% to 90% occurring only once. The germline gives CDR1 SGHRS, CDR2 YFSETQ. This CDR3 is 15 amino acids long. The V end was cut by 1 base, the J end by 5 bases, with 16 bases between. The data originate from a study of cytomegalovirus exposure and HLA in healthy donors. Broader study findings: Per published reports, the classifier diagnosed cytomegalovirus status with high specificity and sensitivity.

The sequence derives from a middle-aged woman in good health and CMV-seronegative. The sample comprised PBMCs. The chain employs TRBV5-1 and TRBJ2-7; D is possibly TRBD2 (5 bases). The CDR3, as DNA: TGCGCCAGCAGCTTGCAAGAGACTAATCGGGACGAGCAGTACTTC. Translation: CASSLQETNRDEQYF.